Listed here are 22 T cell receptor beta chains from one sample, sequenced in a study of blood T cell repertoires in COVID-19. Profiled with immunoSEQ multiplex PCR; TCRdb holds only in-frame clones, not every one. The sample has fewer than 150,000 clones; around 87% are singletons. The sample was peripheral blood. Receptor source: a woman aged 45-60 years who had recovered from COVID-19.

Written as DNA, the CDR3 is TGTGCCAGCAGTTACCCCGAGGGGACTCATGGCTACACCTTC. It yields the protein CASSYPEGTHGYTF. The chain combines TRBV6-6 with TRBJ1-2; TRBD1 might be the D (5 bases). The CDR3 sequence is 14 residues long. Germline V gives CDR1 MNHNY, CDR2 SVGAGI (reference sequence). V was trimmed by 2 bases and J by 6 bases, leaving 13 bases between them.

The CDR3 sequence is CASSSTGAFRQYF. CDR3 sequence (DNA): TGTGCCAGCAGCTCGACAGGGGCCTTTCGGCAGTACTTC. The V and J genes are TRBV2 and TRBJ2-7; the match to TRBD1 covers 8 bases. Trimming cost V 6 bases and J 9 bases; bases outside gene matches: 10. The germline CDR1 and CDR2 sequences are SNHLY and FYNNEI. The CDR3 covers 13 residues.

V usage is TRBV7-9 and J usage is TRBJ1-4, with TRBD1 as a possible D gene (5 bases). The V gene lost 5 bases and the J gene lost 6 bases, with 16 bases spanning the gap. Germline V gene lookup returns CDR1 SEHNR and CDR2 FQNEAQ (reference sequence). The CDR3 totals 15 residues. The CDR3 DNA reads TGTGCCAGCAGCCCGGGGGGTTTGGCCGATGAAAAACTGTTTTTT. It specifies CASSPGGLADEKLFF.

This clone occurred once. The chain uses TRBV29-1 and TRBJ2-5, with D possibly matching TRBD1 (5 bases). The CDR3 covers 12 residues. From germline, CDR1 is SQVTM and CDR2 ANQGSEA. Between the trimmed V and J ends, which lost 4 bases and 4 bases, there was a span of 10 bases. The CDR3 sequence is CSVGAGRETQYF. CDR3 bases: TGCAGCGTTGGGGCAGGGCGAGAGACCCAGTACTTC.

V gene TRBV7-3 combines with J gene TRBJ2-5; TRBD1 might be the D (6 bases). V was cut by 6 bases and J by 1 base, with 15 bases left in between. This CDR3 region has 15 residues. Germline V gives CDR1 SGHTA, CDR2 FQGTGA. CDR3 region: CASSPTGSSQETQYF. The CDR3 bases are TGTGCCAGCAGTCCAACAGGGTCAAGCCAAGAGACCCAGTACTTC.

CDR3 coding DNA: TGTGCCAGCAGCTTACAGGGCCATAACTATGGCTACACCTTC. It encodes CASSLQGHNYGYTF. The chain joins TRBV11-2 to TRBJ1-2, with a possible D match to TRBD1 (5 bases). Trimming left V 2 bases short and J 1 base short, with 8 bases between. The germline CDR1 and CDR2 sequences are SGHAT and FQNNGV. The CDR3 covers 14 residues.

The rearrangement uses TRBV28 and TRBJ2-1, with a weak D call TRBD2 (5 bases). The germline gives CDR1 MDHEN, CDR2 SYDVKM. V gave up 3 bases and J gave up 9 bases, with 9 bases separating them. The CDR3 has 12 amino acids. CDR3 sequence: CASSLVGGEQFF. CDR3 DNA sequence: TGTGCCAGCAGTTTGGTCGGAGGTGAGCAGTTCTTC.

The chain combines TRBV5-1 with TRBJ1-3; D may be TRBD1 (6 bases). The CDR3 consists of 16 residues. In germline, CDR1 is SGHRS, CDR2 YFSETQ. Trimming left V 5 bases short and J 0 bases short, with 15 bases between. As DNA, the CDR3 is TGCGCCAGCAGTAGAGACAGGCCGAGCTCTGGAAACACCATATATTTT. This sequence encodes CASSRDRPSSGNTIYF.

Only one count was recorded for this clone. The chain recombines TRBV10-3 with TRBJ1-3; unclear D gene. Germline V lookup: CDR1 ENHRY, CDR2 SYGVKD. The CDR3 is made up of 15 amino acids. The V gene lost 6 bases and the J gene lost 0 bases, with 12 bases spanning the gap. The CDR3 bases are TGTGCCATCAGCGAACCCGTTAGCTCTGGAAACACCATATATTTT. Its protein is CAISEPVSSGNTIYF.

The rearrangement uses TRBV5-5 and TRBJ1-2, with TRBD1 as a possible D gene (6 bases). Trimming removed 4 bases at V and 6 bases at J, with 7 bases between. Germline V CDR1 and CDR2: SGHKS, YYEKEE (reference sequence). There are 11 residues in the CDR3. The CDR3, as DNA: TGTGCCAGCAGCAGGACAGATGGCTACACCTTC. Protein product: CASSRTDGYTF.

The chain couples TRBV9 to TRBJ2-2; 10 bases are a match to TRBD2. The J segment lost 6 bases and the V segment lost 0 bases, leaving 8 bases of the junction unmatched. CDR3 length: 17 residues. CDR1 SGDLS and CDR2 YYNGEE come from the germline V gene. The CDR3 region has the DNA TGTGCCAGCAGCGTAGGGTCTAGCGGGAGTTTGTCCGGGGAGCTGTTTTTT. This codes for CASSVGSSGSLSGELFF.

V and J are TRBV24-1 and TRBJ2-7, with D maybe TRBD1 (6 bases). There are 15 residues in the CDR3. The V and J ends lost 5 bases and 6 bases respectively, with 19 bases between them. Germline V gene sequence: CDR1 KGHDR, CDR2 SFDVKD. CDR3 bases: TGTGCCACCAGTGGCCGGGACAAAGGGCCCTCCGAGCAGTACTTC. Protein sequence: CATSGRDKGPSEQYF.

The chain combines TRBV6-2 or TRBV6-3 with TRBJ2-1; TRBD2 matches at 16 bases. V lost 4 bases and J lost 13; bases outside the gene matches: 7. CDR1 and CDR2 (germline): MNHEY, SVGEGT. The CDR3 has 15 residues. The CDR3 nucleotides read TGTGCCAGCAGTTCAGTGGGACTAGCGGGAGGGTCCCAGTTCTTC. Its translation is CASSSVGLAGGSQFF.

The chain has TRBV11-3 and TRBJ2-2; possibly TRBD1 for D (5 bases). Germline V gives CDR1 SGHNT, CDR2 YENEEA. The ends were cut back, 2 bases at V and 1 base at J, with 8 bases in the middle. The CDR3 is 15 amino acids. CDR3 in amino acids: CASSLRGRNTGELFF. CDR3 in DNA: TGTGCCAGCAGCTTAAGGGGCCGGAACACCGGGGAGCTGTTTTTT. Combining the CDR3 with reference TRBV11-3 and TRBJ2-2 gives the whole variable domain EAGVVQSPRYKIIEKKQPVAFWCNPISGHNTLYWYLQNLGQGPELLIRYENEEAVDDSQLPKDRFSAERLKGVDSTLKIQPAELGDSAVYLCASSLRGRNTGELFFGEGSRLTVL.

This rearrangement joins TRBV5-5 to TRBJ2-7, with D perhaps TRBD2 (6 bases). The CDR3 consists of 16 residues. Germline V gene lookup returns CDR1 SGHKS and CDR2 YYEKEE (reference sequence). Trimming took off 3 bases at V and 0 bases at J, with 16 bases between the two ends. In DNA, the CDR3 is TGTGCCAGCAGCTCGTGGCGGGGAATCGCCTCCTACGAGCAGTACTTC. Amino acids: CASSSWRGIASYEQYF.

V is TRBV28 and J is TRBJ2-7; D is perhaps TRBD1 (6 bases). The CDR3 has 11 residues. The V end was cut by 8 bases, the J end by 4 bases, with 9 bases between. Per germline, CDR1 MDHEN and CDR2 SYDVKM. CDR3 sequence: CASGTGYEQYF. The CDR3 region has the DNA TGTGCCAGCGGAACAGGGTACGAGCAGTACTTC.

The J gene is TRBJ2-1, the V gene TRBV30; 8 bases align to TRBD2. There are 14 residues in the CDR3. The germline V gene has CDR1 GTSNPN and CDR2 SVGIG (reference sequence). Germline trimming cut 4 bases from V and 5 bases from J; bases unmatched to any gene: 7. The DNA of the CDR3 is TGTGCCTGGACAAGGGGTAGCGGGAACAATGAGCAGTTCTTC. Residues: CAWTRGSGNNEQFF.

The V and J genes are TRBV18 and TRBJ2-7, with 8 positions matching TRBD1. V lost 2 bases to trimming and J lost 5 bases; unmatched junction nucleotides: 8. The CDR3 loop spans 15 amino acids. Germline loops: CDR1 KGHSH, CDR2 LQKENI. For the CDR3, the DNA is TGTGCCAGCTCACCATACTCCGGACAGGGAAACGAGCAGTACTTC. As protein: CASSPYSGQGNEQYF.

J is TRBJ1-6 and V is TRBV20-1; TRBD1 matches 8 bases. The CDR3 has 13 residues. V lost 4 bases to trimming and J lost 7 bases; unmatched junction nucleotides: 3. Germline lookup yields CDR1 DFQATT and CDR2 SNEGSKA (reference sequence). The CDR3 region is CSATDRGNSPLHF. The CDR3 nucleotides read TGCAGTGCTACTGACAGGGGAAATTCACCCCTCCACTTT.

The chain combines TRBV19 with TRBJ2-1, with 9 positions matching TRBD2. The CDR3 is 15 residues long. Trimming at V came to 6 bases and at J to 8 bases, leaving 11 bases not matched to a gene. Germline CDR1 reads LNHDA; CDR2 reads SQIVND (reference sequence). In DNA form, the CDR3 reads TGTGCCAGTAGGCCTTTGCAGCGGGGGGCGGATGAGCAGTTCTTC. It yields the protein CASRPLQRGADEQFF.

The chain combines TRBV7-9 with TRBJ2-7, with D possibly matching TRBD1 (5 bases). The CDR3 covers 14 residues. Germline V gene data show CDR1 as SEHNR and CDR2 as FQNEAQ (reference sequence). V gave up 4 bases and J gave up 0 bases, with 10 bases separating them. CDR3 DNA: TGTGCCAGCAGCTCGACAGTCGTCTCCTACGAGCAGTACTTC. Amino acids: CASSSTVVSYEQYF.

The chain recombines TRBV2 with TRBJ2-7; possibly TRBD2 for D (6 bases). The CDR3 covers 13 residues. Trimming removed 8 bases from V and 1 base from J, with 12 bases in between. CDR1 is SNHLY, CDR2 FYNNEI, per germline. CDR3 protein: CASSSVQSYEQYF. The CDR3 DNA reads as TGTGCCAGCTCTAGCGTACAGTCCTACGAGCAGTACTTC.